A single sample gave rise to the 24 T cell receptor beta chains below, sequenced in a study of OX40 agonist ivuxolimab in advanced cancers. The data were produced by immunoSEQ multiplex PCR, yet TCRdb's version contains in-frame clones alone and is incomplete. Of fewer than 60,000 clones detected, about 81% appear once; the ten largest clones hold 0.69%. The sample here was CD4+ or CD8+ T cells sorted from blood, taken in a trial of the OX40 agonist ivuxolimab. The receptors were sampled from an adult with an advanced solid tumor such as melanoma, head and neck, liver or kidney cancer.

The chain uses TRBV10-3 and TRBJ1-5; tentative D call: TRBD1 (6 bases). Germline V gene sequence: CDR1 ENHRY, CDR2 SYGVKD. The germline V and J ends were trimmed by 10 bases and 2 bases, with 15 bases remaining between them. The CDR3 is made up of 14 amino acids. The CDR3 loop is CATGGGAGNQPQHF. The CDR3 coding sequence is TGTGCCACTGGGGGGGGCGCCGGCAATCAGCCCCAGCATTTT.

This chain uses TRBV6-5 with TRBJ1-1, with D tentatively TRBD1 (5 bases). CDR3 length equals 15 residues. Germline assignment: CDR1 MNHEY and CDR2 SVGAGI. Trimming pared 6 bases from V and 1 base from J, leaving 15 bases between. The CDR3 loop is CASSSFGGENTEAFF. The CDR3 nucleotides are TGTGCCAGCAGCTCCTTCGGAGGGGAGAACACTGAAGCTTTCTTT.

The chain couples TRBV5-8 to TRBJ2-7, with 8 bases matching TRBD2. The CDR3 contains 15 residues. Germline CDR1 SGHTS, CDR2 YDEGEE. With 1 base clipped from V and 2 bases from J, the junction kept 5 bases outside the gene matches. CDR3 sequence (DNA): TGTGCCAGCAGCTTGTCAGCGGGGGCCACCTACGAGCAGTACTTC. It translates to CASSLSAGATYEQYF.

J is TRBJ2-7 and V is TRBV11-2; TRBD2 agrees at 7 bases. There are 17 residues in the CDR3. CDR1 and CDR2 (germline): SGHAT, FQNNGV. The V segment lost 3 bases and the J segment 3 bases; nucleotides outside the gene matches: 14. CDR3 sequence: CASSLTAGTVGVYEQYF. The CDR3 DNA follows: TGTGCCAGCAGCTTGACAGCGGGGACGGTTGGGGTCTACGAGCAGTACTTC.

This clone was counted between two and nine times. CDR3 region: CASSSPGQGGDYTF. The DNA for the CDR3 is TGTGCCAGCAGTTCACCGGGACAGGGGGGGGACTACACCTTC. The chain is built from TRBV27 and TRBJ1-2; 11 nucleotides align to TRBD1. Germline values: CDR1 MNHEY, CDR2 SMNVEV (reference sequence). The CDR3 has 14 residues. J was trimmed by 10 bases and V by 4 bases; bases with no gene match: 8.

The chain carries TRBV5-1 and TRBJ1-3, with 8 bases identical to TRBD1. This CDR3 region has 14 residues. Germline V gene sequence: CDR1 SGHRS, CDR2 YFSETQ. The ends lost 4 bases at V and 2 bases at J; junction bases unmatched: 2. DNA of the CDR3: TGCGCCAGCAGCGGGGGACAGGCTGGAAACACCATATATTTT. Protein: CASSGGQAGNTIYF.

CDR3 residues: CATSREAGGSVDTQYF. CDR3 nucleotide sequence: TGTGCCACCAGCAGAGAAGCAGGGGGATCCGTTGATACGCAGTATTTT. The rearrangement links TRBV15 to TRBJ2-3, with TRBD1 identical over 7 bases. Trimming took 0 bases from V and 6 from J; bases not matched to a gene: 9. The CDR3 is made up of 16 amino acids. Germline lookup yields CDR1 LNHNV and CDR2 YYDKDF (reference sequence).

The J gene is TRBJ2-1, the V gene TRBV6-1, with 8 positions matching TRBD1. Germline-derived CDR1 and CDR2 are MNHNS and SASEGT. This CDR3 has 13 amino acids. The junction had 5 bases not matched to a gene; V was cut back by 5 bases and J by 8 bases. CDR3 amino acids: CASSPQGVYEQFF. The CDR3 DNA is TGTGCCAGCAGTCCACAGGGGGTGTATGAGCAGTTCTTC.

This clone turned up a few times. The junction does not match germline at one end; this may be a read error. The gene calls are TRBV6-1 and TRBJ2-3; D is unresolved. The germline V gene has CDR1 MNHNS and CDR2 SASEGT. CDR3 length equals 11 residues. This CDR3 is CASSRTDTQYF. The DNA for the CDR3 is TGTGCCAGCAGCCGCACGGATACGCAGTATTTT.

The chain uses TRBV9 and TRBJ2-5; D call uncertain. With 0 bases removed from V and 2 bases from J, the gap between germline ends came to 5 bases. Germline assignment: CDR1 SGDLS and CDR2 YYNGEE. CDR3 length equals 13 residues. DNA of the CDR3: TGTGCCAGCAGCGTAGACAGTCAAGAGACCCAGTACTTC. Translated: CASSVDSQETQYF.

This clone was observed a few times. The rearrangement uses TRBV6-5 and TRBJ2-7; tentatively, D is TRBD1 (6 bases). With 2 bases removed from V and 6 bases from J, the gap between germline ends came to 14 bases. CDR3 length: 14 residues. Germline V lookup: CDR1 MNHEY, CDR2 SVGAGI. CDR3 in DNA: TGTGCCAGCAGTTACGAAAAGGGACACCCCGAGCAGTACTTC. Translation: CASSYEKGHPEQYF.

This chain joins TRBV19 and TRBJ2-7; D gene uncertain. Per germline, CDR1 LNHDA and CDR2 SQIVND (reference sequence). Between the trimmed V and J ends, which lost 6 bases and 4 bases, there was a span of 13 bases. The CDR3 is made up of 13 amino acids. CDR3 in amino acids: CASRDVPPYEQYF. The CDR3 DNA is TGTGCCAGTAGAGATGTCCCCCCTTACGAGCAGTACTTC. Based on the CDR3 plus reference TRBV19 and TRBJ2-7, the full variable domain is DGGITQSPKYLFRKEGQNVTLSCEQNLNHDAMYWYRQDPGQGLRLIYYSQIVNDFQKGDIAEGYSVSREKKESFPLTVTSAQKNPTAFYLCASRDVPPYEQYFGPGTRLTVT.

DNA of the CDR3: TGCGCCAGCAGCCAAGATCCGGGACTAGCGAAACGCGAGCAGTACTTC. It yields the protein CASSQDPGLAKREQYF. This chain connects TRBV4-1 to TRBJ2-7; 10 bases are shared with TRBD2. V shed 0 bases and J 6 bases; nucleotides not matched to a gene: 8. The CDR3 totals 16 residues. The germline V gene encodes CDR1 MGHRA and CDR2 YSYEKL.

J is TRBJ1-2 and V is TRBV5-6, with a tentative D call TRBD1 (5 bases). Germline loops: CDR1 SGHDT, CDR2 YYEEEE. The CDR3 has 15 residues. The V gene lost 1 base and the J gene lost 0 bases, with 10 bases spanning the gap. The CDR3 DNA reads TGTGCCAGCAGCTTGAGAGGGGTAGCTAACTATGGCTACACCTTC. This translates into CASSLRGVANYGYTF.

The CDR3 sequence is CASSLGGRDREQYF. CDR3 sequence (DNA): TGCGCCAGCAGCTTGGGGGGGCGAGACCGGGAGCAGTACTTC. The rearrangement uses TRBV5-1 and TRBJ2-7, with D perhaps TRBD1 (6 bases). The V end lost 0 bases, the J end lost 7 bases, and 14 bases lay between the germline ends. The germline gives CDR1 SGHRS, CDR2 YFSETQ. The CDR3 is 14 residues long.

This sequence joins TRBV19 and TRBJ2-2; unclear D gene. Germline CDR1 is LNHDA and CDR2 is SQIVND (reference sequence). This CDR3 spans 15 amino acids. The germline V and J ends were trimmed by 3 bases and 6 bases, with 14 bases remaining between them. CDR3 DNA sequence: TGTGCCAGTAGTATCCCCAGATTGGTCGCCGGGGAGCTGTTTTTT. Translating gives CASSIPRLVAGELFF. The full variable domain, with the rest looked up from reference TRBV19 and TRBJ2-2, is DGGITQSPKYLFRKEGQNVTLSCEQNLNHDAMYWYRQDPGQGLRLIYYSQIVNDFQKGDIAEGYSVSREKKESFPLTVTSAQKNPTAFYLCASSIPRLVAGELFFGEGSRLTVL.

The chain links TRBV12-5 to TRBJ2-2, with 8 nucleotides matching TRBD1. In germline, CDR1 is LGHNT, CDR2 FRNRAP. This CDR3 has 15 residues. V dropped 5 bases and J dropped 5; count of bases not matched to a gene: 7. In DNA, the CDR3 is TGTGCTAGTGGTATGGACAGGGCGAGGACCGGGGAGCTGTTTTTT. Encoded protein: CASGMDRARTGELFF.

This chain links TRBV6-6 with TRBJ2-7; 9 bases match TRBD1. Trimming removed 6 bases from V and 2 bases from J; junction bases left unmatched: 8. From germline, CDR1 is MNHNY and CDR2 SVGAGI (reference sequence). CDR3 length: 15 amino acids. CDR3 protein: CASRDSGTGTYEQYF. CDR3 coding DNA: TGTGCCAGCAGGGATTCCGGGACAGGGACCTACGAGCAGTACTTC.

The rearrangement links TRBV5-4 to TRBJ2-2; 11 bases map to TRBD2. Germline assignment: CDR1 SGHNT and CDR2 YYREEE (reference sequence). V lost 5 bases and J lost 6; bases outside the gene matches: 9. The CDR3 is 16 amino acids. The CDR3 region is CASSYLAGGLAGELFF. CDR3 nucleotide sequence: TGTGCCAGCAGTTACCTAGCGGGGGGTCTGGCCGGGGAGCTGTTTTTT. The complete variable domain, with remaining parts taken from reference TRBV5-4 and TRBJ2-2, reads ETGVTQSPTHLIKTRGQQVTLRCSSQSGHNTVSWYQQALGQGPQFIFQYYREEENGRGNFPPRFSGLQFPNYSSELNVNALELDDSALYLCASSYLAGGLAGELFFGEGSRLTVL.

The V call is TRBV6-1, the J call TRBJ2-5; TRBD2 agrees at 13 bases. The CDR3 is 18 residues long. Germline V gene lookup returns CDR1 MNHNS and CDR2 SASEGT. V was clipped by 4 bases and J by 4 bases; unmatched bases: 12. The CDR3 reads CASSVSTSGGPYGETQYF. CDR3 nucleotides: TGTGCCAGCAGTGTGTCGACTAGCGGGGGGCCCTATGGAGAGACCCAGTACTTC.

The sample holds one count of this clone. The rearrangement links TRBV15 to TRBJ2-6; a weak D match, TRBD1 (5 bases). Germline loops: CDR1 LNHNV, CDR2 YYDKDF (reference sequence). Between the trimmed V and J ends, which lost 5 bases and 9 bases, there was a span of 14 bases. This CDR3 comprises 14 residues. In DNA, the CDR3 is TGTGCCACCAGCCCAAGGGGATGGGACAACGTCCTGACTTTC. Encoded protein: CATSPRGWDNVLTF. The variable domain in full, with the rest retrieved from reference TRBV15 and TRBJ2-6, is DAMVIQNPRYQVTQFGKPVTLSCSQTLNHNVMYWYQQKSSQAPKLLFHYYDKDFNNEADTPDNFQSRRPNTSFCFLDIRSPGLGDTAMYLCATSPRGWDNVLTFGAGSRLTVL.

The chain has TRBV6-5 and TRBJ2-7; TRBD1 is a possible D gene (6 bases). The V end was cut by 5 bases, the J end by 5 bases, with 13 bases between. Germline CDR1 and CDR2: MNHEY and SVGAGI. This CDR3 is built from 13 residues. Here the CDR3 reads CASSRAGDHEQYF. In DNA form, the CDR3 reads TGTGCCAGCAGTAGGGCAGGGGACCACGAGCAGTACTTC.

The CDR3 region is CASSINGGGREETQYF. The CDR3 DNA is TGTGCCAGCTCGATCAACGGGGGTGGAAGGGAGGAGACCCAGTACTTC. The chain uses TRBV2 and TRBJ2-5; perhaps TRBD2 as D (6 bases). This CDR3 contains 16 residues. Trimming left V 8 bases short and J 5 bases short, with 24 bases between. Germline-derived CDR1 and CDR2 are SNHLY and FYNNEI. Variable domain in full (rest from reference TRBV2 and TRBJ2-5): EPEVTQTPSHQVTQMGQEVILRCVPISNHLYFYWYRQILGQKVEFLVSFYNNEISEKSEIFDDQFSVERPDGSNFTLKIRSTKLEDSAMYFCASSINGGGREETQYFGPGTRLLVL.

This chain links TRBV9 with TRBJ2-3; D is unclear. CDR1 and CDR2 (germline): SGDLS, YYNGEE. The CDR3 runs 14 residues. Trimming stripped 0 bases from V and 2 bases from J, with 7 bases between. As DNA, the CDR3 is TGTGCCAGCAGCGTAGAGCGAAACACAGATACGCAGTATTTT. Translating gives CASSVERNTDTQYF.